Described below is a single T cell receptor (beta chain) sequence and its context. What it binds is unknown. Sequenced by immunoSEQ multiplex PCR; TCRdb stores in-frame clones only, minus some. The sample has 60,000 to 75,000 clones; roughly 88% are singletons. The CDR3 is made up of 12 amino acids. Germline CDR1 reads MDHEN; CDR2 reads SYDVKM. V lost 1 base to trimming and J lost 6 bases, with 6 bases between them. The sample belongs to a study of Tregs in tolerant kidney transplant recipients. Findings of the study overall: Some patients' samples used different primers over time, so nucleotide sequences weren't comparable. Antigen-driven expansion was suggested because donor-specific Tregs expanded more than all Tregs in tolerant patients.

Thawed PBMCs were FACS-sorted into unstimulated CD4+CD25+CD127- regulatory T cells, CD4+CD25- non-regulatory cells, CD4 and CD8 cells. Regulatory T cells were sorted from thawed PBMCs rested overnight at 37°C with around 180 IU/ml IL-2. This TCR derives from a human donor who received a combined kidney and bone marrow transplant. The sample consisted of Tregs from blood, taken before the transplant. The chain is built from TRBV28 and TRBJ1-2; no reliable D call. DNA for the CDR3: TGTGCCAGCAGTTTATCTCGGGATGGCTACACCTTC. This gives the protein CASSLSRDGYTF.